The 2 T cell receptor beta chains presented below share a single source sample, sequenced in a study of T cells in Graves' hyperthyroidism and ophthalmopathy. Amplification targeted TCR beta CDR3 regions from RNA transcripts. First-round RT-PCR of the TCR CDR3 relied on the HTBI primer set. TCRdb redid the calling of the multiplex PCR reads with MiXCR, one entry per CDR3 protein. This sample has hundreds of thousands of distinct CDR3 sequences; approximately 36% occur once, and the top ten carry less than 35%. The sample was blood. The receptor source for this set is a woman aged 40 to 50 with Graves' hyperthyroidism.

This chain links TRBV6-1 with TRBJ1-2, with D tentatively TRBD1 (6 bases). Germline loops: CDR1 MNHNS, CDR2 SASEGT. The germline V and J ends were trimmed by 6 bases and 5 bases, with 16 bases remaining between them. The CDR3 contains 14 residues. CDR3 protein: CASSQTGLGYGYTF. CDR3 nucleotide sequence: TGTGCCAGCAGCCAGACAGGCCTGGGGTATGGCTACACCTTC.

At least ten counts were recorded for this clonotype. This rearrangement joins TRBV19 to TRBJ2-7, with a tentative D call TRBD1 (6 bases). With 4 bases removed from V and 3 bases from J, the gap between germline ends came to 19 bases. This CDR3 is built from 16 residues. CDR1 is LNHDA and CDR2 is SQIVND in the germline V gene (reference sequence). CDR3 protein: CASSTGQSSVVYEQYF. For the CDR3, the DNA is TGTGCCAGTAGTACCGGACAGTCTTCTGTGGTCTACGAGCAGTACTTC. The full variable domain, rest sourced from reference TRBV19 and TRBJ2-7, is DGGITQSPKYLFRKEGQNVTLSCEQNLNHDAMYWYRQDPGQGLRLIYYSQIVNDFQKGDIAEGYSVSREKKESFPLTVTSAQKNPTAFYLCASSTGQSSVVYEQYFGPGTRLTVT.